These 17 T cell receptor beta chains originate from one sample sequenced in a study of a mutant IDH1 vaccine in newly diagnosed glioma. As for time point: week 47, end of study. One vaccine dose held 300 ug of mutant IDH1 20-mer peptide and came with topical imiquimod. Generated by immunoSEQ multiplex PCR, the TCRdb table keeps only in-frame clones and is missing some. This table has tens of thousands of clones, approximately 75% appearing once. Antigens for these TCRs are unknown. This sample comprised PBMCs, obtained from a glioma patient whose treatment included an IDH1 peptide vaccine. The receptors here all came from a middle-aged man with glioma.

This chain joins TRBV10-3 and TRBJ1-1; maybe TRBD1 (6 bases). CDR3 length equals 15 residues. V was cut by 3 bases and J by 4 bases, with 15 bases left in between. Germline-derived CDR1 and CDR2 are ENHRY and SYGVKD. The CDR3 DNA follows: TGTGCCATCAGTGACCGCAGGGGAGAGGGCACTGAAGCTTTCTTT. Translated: CAISDRRGEGTEAFF.

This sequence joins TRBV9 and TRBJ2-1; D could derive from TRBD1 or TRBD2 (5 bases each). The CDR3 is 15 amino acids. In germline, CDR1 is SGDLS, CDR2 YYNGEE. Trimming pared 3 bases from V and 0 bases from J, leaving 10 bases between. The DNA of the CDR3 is TGTGCCAGCAGCGCCGGGACGGCCTCCTACAATGAGCAGTTCTTC. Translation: CASSAGTASYNEQFF. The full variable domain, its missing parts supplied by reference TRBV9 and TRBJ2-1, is DSGVTQTPKHLITATGQRVTLRCSPRSGDLSVYWYQQSLDQGLQFLIQYYNGEERAKGNILERFSAQQFPDLHSELNLSSLELGDSALYFCASSAGTASYNEQFFGPGTRLTVL.

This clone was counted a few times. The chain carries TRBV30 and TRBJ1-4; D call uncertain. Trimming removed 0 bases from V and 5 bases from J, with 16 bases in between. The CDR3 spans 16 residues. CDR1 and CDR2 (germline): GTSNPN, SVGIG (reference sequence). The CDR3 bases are TGTGCCTGGAGTGTAGGTCGGCAGGATTCCAATGAAAAACTGTTTTTT. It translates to CAWSVGRQDSNEKLFF.

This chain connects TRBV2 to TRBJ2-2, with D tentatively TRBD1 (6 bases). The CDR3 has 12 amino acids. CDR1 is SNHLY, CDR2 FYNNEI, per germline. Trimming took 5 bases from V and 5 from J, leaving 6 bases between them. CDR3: CASSRGTGELFF. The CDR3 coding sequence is TGTGCCAGCAGTAGGGGGACCGGGGAGCTGTTTTTT.

The CDR3 sequence: CASSLDPMNTEAFF. The CDR3 DNA reads TGTGCCAGCAGCTTAGATCCTATGAACACTGAAGCTTTCTTT. The gene calls are TRBV7-2 and TRBJ1-1; D remains unclear. V lost 1 base to trimming and J lost 0 bases, with 6 bases between them. The CDR3 is 14 residues long. CDR1 and CDR2 from the germline V gene are SGHTA and FQGNSA.

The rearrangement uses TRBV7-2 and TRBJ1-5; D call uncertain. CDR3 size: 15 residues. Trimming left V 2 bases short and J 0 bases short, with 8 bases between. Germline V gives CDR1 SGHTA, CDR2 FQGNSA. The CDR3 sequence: CASSLLGYSNQPQHF. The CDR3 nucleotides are TGTGCCAGCAGCTTATTGGGATATAGCAATCAGCCCCAGCATTTT.

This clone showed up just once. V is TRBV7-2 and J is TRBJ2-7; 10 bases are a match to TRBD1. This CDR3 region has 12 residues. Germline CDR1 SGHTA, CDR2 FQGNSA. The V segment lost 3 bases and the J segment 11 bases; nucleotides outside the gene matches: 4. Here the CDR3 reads CASSLGGTGEYF. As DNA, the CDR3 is TGTGCCAGCAGCTTGGGGGGGACAGGGGAGTACTTC. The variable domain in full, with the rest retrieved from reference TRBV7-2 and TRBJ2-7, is GAGVSQSPSNKVTEKGKDVELRCDPISGHTALYWYRQSLGQGLEFLIYFQGNSAPDKSGLPSDRFSAERTGGSVSTLTIQRTQQEDSAVYLCASSLGGTGEYFGPGTRLTVT.

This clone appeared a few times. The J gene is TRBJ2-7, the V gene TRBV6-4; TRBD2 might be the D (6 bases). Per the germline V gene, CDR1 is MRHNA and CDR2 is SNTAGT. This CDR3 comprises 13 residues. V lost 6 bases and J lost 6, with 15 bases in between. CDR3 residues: CASSRDFLGEQYF. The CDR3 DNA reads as TGTGCCAGCAGCCGGGACTTCCTAGGCGAGCAGTACTTC.

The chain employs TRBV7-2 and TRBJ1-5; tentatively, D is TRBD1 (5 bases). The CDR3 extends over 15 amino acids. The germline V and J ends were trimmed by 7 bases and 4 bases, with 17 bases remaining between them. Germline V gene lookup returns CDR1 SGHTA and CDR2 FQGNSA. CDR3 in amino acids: CASKVGGGENQPQHF. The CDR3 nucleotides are TGTGCCAGCAAGGTCGGGGGAGGGGAAAATCAGCCCCAGCATTTT.

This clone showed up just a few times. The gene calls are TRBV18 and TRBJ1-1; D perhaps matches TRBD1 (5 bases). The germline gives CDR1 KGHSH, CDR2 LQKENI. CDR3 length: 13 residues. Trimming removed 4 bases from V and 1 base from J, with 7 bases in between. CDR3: CASSRQKNTEAFF. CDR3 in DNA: TGTGCCAGCTCACGACAGAAGAACACTGAAGCTTTCTTT.

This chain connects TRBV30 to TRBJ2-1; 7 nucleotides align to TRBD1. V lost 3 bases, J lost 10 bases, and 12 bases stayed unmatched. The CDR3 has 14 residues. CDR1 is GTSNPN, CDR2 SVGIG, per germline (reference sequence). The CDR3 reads CAWSGVQGQGEQFF. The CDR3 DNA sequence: TGTGCCTGGAGCGGGGTACAGGGGCAAGGCGAGCAGTTCTTC.

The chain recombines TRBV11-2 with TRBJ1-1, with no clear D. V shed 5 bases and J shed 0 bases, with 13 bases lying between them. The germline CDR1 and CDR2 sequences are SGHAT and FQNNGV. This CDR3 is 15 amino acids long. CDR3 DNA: TGTGCCAGCAGCCCAAGCTGGAGTATGAACACTGAAGCTTTCTTT. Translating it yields CASSPSWSMNTEAFF.

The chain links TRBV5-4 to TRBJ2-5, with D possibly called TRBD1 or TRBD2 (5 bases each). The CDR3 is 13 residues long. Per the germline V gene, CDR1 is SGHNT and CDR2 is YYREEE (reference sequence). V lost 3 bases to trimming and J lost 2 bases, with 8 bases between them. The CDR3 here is CASSSGTQETQYF. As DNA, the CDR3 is TGTGCCAGCAGCTCCGGGACGCAAGAGACCCAGTACTTC.

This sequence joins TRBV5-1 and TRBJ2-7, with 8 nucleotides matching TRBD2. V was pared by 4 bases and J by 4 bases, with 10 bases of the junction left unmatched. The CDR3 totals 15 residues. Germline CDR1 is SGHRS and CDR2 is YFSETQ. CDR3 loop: CASSVASGRPYEQYF. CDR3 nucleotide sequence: TGCGCCAGCAGCGTCGCTAGCGGGCGTCCTTACGAGCAGTACTTC.

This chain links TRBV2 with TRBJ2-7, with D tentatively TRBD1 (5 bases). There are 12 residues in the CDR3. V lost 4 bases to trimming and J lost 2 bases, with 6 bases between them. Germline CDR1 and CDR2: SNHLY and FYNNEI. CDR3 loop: CASSAGPYEQYF. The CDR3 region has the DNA TGTGCCAGCAGTGCAGGGCCCTACGAGCAGTACTTC.

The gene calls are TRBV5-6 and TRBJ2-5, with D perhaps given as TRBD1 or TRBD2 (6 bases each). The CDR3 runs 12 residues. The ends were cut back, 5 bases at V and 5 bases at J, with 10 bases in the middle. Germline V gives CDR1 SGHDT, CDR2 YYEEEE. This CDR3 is CASRRDTETQYF. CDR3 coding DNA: TGTGCCAGCAGGCGGGACACGGAGACCCAGTACTTC.

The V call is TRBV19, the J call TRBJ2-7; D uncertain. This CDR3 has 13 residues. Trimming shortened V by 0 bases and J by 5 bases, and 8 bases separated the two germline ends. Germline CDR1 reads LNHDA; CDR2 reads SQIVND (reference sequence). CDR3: CASSIDDANEQYF. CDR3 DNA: TGTGCCAGTAGTATAGACGACGCGAACGAGCAGTACTTC.